One sample yielded the 3 T cell receptor beta chains listed below, sequenced in a study of graft-versus-host responses after intestinal transplantation (dated by TCRdb to about 2021). The sample's time point label is to be understood as: cells obtained before transplantation from donor or recipient. Receptors were amplified or captured by the immunoSEQ multiplex PCR assay. Held by TCRdb, this immuneACCESS table contains in-frame sequences only and omits some clones. Under half of the omission traces to an unresolved V gene where checked; the cause of the rest is unknown. The sample records over 100,000 clones, just over 90% of which are singletons. The ten largest clones capture about 0.25% of the sample. These receptors lack a known antigen. This specimen consisted of unstimulated CD4+ T cells sorted from spleen or lymph node cells, obtained before transplant. These receptor sequences come from a human donor who was the organ donor for an intestinal transplant.

This chain connects TRBV4-1 to TRBJ1-2; tentative D call: TRBD1 (6 bases). Trimming took 0 bases from V and 3 from J, leaving 23 bases between them. Looked up from germline, CDR1 is MGHRA and CDR2 is YSYEKL. The CDR3 has 19 residues. CDR3 coding DNA: TGCGCCAGCAGCCAAGAAATAAACCGGGGGGTCAGGGGAGACTATGGCTACACCTTC. The encoded protein is CASSQEINRGVRGDYGYTF.

The chain employs TRBV5-1 and TRBJ2-3, with D uncertain. V dropped 2 bases and J dropped 1 base, with 11 bases sitting between them. Per germline, CDR1 SGHRS and CDR2 YFSETQ. There are 15 residues in the CDR3. The DNA of the CDR3 is TGCGCCAGCAGCTTAGGGCTTCCCGGCACAGATACGCAGTATTTT. It encodes CASSLGLPGTDTQYF.

V gene TRBV28 combines with J gene TRBJ2-5; tentatively, D is TRBD1 (5 bases). The V end was cut by 7 bases, the J end by 3 bases, with 6 bases between. The CDR3 extends over 11 amino acids. CDR1 and CDR2 (germline): MDHEN, SYDVKM. CDR3 residues: CASTREETQYF. CDR3 DNA: TGTGCCAGCACCAGGGAAGAGACCCAGTACTTC.